Listed here are 3 T cell receptor beta chains from one sample, sequenced in a study of T cell responses to AZD1222 COVID-19 vaccine. TCRdb keeps only in-frame clones here, not all; method: immunoSEQ multiplex PCR. The sample gives around 89,000 clones, 85% to 90% of which show up once; roughly 10% is in the top ten. This specimen consisted of peripheral blood, obtained on day 0 of AZD1222 vaccination. Receptors originate from an adult in good health.

The V gene is TRBV19, the J gene TRBJ2-3, with 14 bases that match TRBD2. CDR3 length equals 16 residues. The V and J ends lost 5 bases and 6 bases, in that order; junction bases with no gene match: 7. The germline gives CDR1 LNHDA, CDR2 SQIVND (reference sequence). The CDR3 bases are TGTGCCAGTAGTGGGGGACTAGCGGGAGAGGCTGATACGCAGTATTTT. It codes for CASSGGLAGEADTQYF. Complete variable domain (other parts from reference TRBV19 and TRBJ2-3): DGGITQSPKYLFRKEGQNVTLSCEQNLNHDAMYWYRQDPGQGLRLIYYSQIVNDFQKGDIAEGYSVSREKKESFPLTVTSAQKNPTAFYLCASSGGLAGEADTQYFGPGTRLTVL.

The chain carries TRBV28 and TRBJ2-7, with D tentatively TRBD1 (6 bases). The CDR3 runs to 16 residues. Trimming removed 5 bases from V and 4 bases from J, with 21 bases in between. CDR1 and CDR2 (germline): MDHEN, SYDVKM. CDR3: CASSRPQPGHLYEQYF. For the CDR3, the DNA is TGTGCCAGCAGTCGTCCCCAGCCGGGACACCTATACGAGCAGTACTTC.

CDR3 sequence reads: CASSVRHKESSSYNEQFF. The CDR3 DNA reads as TGTGCCAGCAGCGTAAGACACAAAGAGAGCAGCTCCTACAATGAGCAGTTCTTC. The chain combines TRBV7-8 with TRBJ2-1; unclear D gene. Trimming removed 5 bases at V and 0 bases at J, with 20 bases between. Germline V gene sequence: CDR1 SGHVS, CDR2 FQNEAQ. The length of the CDR3 is 18 residues.